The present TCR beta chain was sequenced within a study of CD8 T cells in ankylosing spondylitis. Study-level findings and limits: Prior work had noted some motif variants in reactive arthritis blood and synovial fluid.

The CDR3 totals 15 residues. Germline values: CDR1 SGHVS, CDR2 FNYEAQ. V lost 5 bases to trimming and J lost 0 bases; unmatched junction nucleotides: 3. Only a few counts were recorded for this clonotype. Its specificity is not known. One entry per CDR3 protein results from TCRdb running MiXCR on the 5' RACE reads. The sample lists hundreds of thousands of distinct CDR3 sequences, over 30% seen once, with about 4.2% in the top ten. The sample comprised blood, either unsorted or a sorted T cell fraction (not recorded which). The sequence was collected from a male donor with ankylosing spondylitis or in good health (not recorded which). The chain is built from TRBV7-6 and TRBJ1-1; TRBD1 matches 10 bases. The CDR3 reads CASSRDRGMNTEAFF. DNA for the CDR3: TGTGCCAGCAGCCGGGACAGGGGTATGAACACTGAAGCTTTCTTT.